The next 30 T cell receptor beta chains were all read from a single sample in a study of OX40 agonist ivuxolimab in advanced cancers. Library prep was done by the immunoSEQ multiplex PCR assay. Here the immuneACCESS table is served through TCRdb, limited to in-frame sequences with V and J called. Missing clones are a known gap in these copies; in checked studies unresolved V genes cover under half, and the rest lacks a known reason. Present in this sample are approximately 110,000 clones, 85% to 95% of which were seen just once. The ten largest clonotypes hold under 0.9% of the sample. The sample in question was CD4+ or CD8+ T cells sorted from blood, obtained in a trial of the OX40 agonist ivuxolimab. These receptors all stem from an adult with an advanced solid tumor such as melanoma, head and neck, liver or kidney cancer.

Written as DNA, the CDR3 is TGTGCCTGGAACAGGGGCATAAACGTGAACACTGAAGCTTTCTTT. As protein: CAWNRGINVNTEAFF. This chain connects TRBV30 to TRBJ1-1; 7 bases fit TRBD1. Germline V gives CDR1 GTSNPN, CDR2 SVGIG (reference sequence). Trimming took 4 bases from V and 0 from J; bases not matched to a gene: 8. CDR3 length: 15 amino acids. Combining the CDR3 with reference TRBV30 and TRBJ1-1 gives the whole variable domain SQTIHQWPATLVQPVGSPLSLECTVEGTSNPNLYWYRQAAGRGLQLLFYSVGIGQISSEVPQNLSASRPQDRQFILSSKKLLLSDSGFYLCAWNRGINVNTEAFFGQGTRLTVV.

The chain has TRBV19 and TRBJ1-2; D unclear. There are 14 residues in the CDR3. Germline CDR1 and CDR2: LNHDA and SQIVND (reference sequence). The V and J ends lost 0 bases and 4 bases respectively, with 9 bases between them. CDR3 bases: TGTGCCAGTAGTATAGAGGGGAGCTCCTATGGCTACACCTTC. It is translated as CASSIEGSSYGYTF.

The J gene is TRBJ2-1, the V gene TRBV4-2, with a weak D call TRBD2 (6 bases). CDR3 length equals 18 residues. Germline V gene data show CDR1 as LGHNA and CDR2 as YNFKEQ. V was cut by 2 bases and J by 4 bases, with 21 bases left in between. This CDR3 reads CASSQTPLLAQIYNEQFF. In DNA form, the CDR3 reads TGTGCCAGCAGCCAAACCCCATTGCTAGCGCAAATTTACAATGAGCAGTTCTTC.

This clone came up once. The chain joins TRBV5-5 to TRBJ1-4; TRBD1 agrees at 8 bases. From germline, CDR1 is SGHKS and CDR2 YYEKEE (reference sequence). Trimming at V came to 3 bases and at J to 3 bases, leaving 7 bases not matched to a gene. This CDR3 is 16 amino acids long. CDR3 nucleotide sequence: TGTGCCAGCAGCTGGGCCTTACAGGGGGCTAATGAAAAACTGTTTTTT. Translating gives CASSWALQGANEKLFF. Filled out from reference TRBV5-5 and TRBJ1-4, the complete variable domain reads DAGVTQSPTHLIKTRGQQVTLRCSPISGHKSVSWYQQVLGQGPQFIFQYYEKEERGRGNFPDRFSARQFPNYSSELNVNALLLGDSALYLCASSWALQGANEKLFFGSGTQLSVL.

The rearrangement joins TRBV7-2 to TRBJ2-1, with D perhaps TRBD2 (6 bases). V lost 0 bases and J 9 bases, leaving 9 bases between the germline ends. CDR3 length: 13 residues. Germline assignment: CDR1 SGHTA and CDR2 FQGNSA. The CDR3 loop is CASSLAGAGEQFF. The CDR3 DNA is TGTGCCAGCAGCTTAGCGGGAGCGGGTGAGCAGTTCTTC.

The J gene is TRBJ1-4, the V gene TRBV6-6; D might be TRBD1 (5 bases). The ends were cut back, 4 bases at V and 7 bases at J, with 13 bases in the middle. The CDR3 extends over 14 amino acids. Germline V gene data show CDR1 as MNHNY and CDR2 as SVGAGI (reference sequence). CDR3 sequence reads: CASSWGRSLEKLFF. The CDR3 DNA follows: TGTGCCAGCAGTTGGGGACGGTCCCTTGAAAAACTGTTTTTT.

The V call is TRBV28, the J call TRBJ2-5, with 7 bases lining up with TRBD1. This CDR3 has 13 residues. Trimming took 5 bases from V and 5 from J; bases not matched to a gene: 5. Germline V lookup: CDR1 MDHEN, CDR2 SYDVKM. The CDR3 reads CASSTTGMETQYF. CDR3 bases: TGTGCCAGCAGTACGACAGGGATGGAGACCCAGTACTTC.

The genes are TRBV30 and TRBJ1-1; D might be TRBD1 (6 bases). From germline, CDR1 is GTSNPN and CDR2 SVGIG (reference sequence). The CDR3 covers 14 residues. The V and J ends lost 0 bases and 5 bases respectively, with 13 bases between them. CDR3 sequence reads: CAWSVLVGGTEAFF. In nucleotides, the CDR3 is TGTGCCTGGAGTGTACTGGTAGGGGGGACTGAAGCTTTCTTT. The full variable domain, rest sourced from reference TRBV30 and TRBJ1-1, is SQTIHQWPATLVQPVGSPLSLECTVEGTSNPNLYWYRQAAGRGLQLLFYSVGIGQISSEVPQNLSASRPQDRQFILSSKKLLLSDSGFYLCAWSVLVGGTEAFFGQGTRLTVV.

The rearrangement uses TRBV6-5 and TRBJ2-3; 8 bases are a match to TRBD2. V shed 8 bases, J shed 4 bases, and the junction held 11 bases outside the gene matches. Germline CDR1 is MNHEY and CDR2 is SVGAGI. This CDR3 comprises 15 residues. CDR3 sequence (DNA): TGTGCCAGCCTTCCCAGCGGGGGAATCGCAGATACGCAGTATTTT. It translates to CASLPSGGIADTQYF.

The CDR3 nucleotides are TGTGCCAGCAGCCAAGATAAGACTAGCGGGGGAGATACGCAGTATTTT. Residues: CASSQDKTSGGDTQYF. The genes are TRBV4-2 and TRBJ2-3, with 12 bases identical to TRBD2. The germline V gene has CDR1 LGHNA and CDR2 YNFKEQ. V dropped 0 bases and J dropped 5; count of bases not matched to a gene: 3. The CDR3 consists of 16 residues.

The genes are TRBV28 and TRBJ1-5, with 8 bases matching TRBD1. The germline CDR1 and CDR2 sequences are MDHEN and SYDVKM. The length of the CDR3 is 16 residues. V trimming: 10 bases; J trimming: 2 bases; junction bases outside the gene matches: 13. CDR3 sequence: CAITQRTGTGNQPQHF. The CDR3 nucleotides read TGTGCCATTACGCAGAGGACAGGGACGGGCAATCAGCCCCAGCATTTT.

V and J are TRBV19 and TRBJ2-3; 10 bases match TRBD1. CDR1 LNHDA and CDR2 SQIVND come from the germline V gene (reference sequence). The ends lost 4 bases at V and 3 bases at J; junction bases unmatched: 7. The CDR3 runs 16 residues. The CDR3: CASSTKTGGGTDTQYF. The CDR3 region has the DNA TGTGCCAGTAGTACCAAGACAGGGGGCGGAACAGATACGCAGTATTTT.

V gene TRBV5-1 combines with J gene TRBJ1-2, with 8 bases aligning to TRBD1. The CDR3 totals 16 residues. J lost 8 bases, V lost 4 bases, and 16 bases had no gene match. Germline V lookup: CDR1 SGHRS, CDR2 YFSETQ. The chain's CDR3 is CASSLPGTGLPQGYTF. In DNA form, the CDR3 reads TGCGCCAGCAGCCTTCCTGGGACAGGCCTCCCCCAGGGCTACACCTTC. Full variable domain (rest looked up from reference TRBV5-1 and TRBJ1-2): KAGVTQTPRYLIKTRGQQVTLSCSPISGHRSVSWYQQTPGQGLQFLFEYFSETQRNKGNFPGRFSGRQFSNSRSEMNVSTLELGDSALYLCASSLPGTGLPQGYTFGSGTRLTVV.

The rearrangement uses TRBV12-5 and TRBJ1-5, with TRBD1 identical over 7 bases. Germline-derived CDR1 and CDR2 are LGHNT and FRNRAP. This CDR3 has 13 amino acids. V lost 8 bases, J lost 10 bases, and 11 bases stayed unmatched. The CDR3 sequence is CASQGEGGNPQHF. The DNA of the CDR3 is TGTGCTAGTCAGGGGGAAGGGGGTAATCCCCAGCATTTT.

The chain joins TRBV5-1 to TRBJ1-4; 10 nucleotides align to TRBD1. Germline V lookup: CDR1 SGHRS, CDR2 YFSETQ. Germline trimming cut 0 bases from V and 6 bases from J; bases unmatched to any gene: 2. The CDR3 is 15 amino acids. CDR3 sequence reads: CASSLEGTGDEKLFF. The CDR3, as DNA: TGCGCCAGCAGCTTGGAAGGGACAGGGGATGAAAAACTGTTTTTT.

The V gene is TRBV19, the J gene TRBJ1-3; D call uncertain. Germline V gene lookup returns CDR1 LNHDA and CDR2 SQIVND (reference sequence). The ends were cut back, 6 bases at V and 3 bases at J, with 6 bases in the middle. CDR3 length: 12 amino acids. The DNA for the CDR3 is TGTGCCAGTAGAGGGAGTGGAAACACCATATATTTT. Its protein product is CASRGSGNTIYF.

CDR3 DNA: TGCGCCAGCAGCCAGGGGGCCGTGAGCACAGATACGCAGTATTTT. Amino acid sequence: CASSQGAVSTDTQYF. The rearrangement uses TRBV5-1 and TRBJ2-3, with 8 positions matching TRBD1. The CDR3 sequence is 15 residues long. With 4 bases clipped from V and 0 bases from J, the junction kept 4 bases outside the gene matches. Germline assignment: CDR1 SGHRS and CDR2 YFSETQ.

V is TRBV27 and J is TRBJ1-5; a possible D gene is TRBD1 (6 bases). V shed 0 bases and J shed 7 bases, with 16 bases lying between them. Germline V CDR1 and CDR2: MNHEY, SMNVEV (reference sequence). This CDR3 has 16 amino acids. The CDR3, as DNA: TGTGCCAGCAGTTTATCAGGGCAGGGGAGGAGACAGCCCCAGCATTTT. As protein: CASSLSGQGRRQPQHF.

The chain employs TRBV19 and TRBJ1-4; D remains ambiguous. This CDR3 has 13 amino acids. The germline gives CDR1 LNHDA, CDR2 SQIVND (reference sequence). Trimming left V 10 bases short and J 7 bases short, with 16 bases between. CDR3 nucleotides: TGTGCCACCCAAGGTAGGGAGGCTGAAAAACTGTTTTTT. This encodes CATQGREAEKLFF.

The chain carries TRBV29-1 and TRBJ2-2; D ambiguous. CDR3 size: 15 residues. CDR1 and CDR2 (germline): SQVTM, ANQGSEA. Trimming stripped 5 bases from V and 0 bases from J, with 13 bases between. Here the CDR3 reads CSVYPAGANTGELFF. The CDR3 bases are TGCAGCGTTTATCCAGCTGGGGCGAACACCGGGGAGCTGTTTTTT.

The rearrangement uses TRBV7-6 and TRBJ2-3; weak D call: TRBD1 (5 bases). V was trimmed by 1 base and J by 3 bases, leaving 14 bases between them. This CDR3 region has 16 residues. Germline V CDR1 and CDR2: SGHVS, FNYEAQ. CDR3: CASSLGAGLTTDTQYF. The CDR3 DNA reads TGTGCCAGCAGCTTAGGGGCAGGGTTAACGACAGATACGCAGTATTTT.

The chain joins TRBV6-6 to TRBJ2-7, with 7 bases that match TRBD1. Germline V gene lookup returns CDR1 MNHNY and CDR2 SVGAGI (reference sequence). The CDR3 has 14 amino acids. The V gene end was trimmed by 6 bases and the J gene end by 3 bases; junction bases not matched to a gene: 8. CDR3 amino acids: CASRGTATFYEQYF. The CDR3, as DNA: TGTGCCAGCAGGGGGACAGCTACGTTCTACGAGCAGTACTTC.

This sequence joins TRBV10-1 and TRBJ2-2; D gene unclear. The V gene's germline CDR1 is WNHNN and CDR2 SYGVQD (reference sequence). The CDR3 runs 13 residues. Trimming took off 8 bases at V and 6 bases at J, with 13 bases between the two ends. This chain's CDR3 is CASADGGAGELFF. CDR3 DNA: TGCGCCAGCGCTGATGGCGGTGCCGGGGAGCTGTTTTTT.

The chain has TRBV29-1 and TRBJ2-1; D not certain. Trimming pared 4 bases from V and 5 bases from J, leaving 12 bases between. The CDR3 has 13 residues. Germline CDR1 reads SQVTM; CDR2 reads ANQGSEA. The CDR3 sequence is CSVGRTVNNEQFF. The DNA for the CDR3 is TGCAGCGTTGGCCGAACGGTTAACAATGAGCAGTTCTTC.

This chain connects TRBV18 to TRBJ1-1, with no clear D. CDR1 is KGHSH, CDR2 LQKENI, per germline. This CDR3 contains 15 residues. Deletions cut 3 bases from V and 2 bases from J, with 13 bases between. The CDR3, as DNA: TGTGCCAGCTCACCTTACTTCTCGGGCAACACTGAAGCTTTCTTT. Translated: CASSPYFSGNTEAFF.

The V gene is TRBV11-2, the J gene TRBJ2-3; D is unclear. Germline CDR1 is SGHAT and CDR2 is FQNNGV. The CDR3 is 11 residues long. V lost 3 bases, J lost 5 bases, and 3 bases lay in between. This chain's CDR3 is CASSFEDTQYF. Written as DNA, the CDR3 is TGTGCCAGCAGCTTCGAAGATACGCAGTATTTT.

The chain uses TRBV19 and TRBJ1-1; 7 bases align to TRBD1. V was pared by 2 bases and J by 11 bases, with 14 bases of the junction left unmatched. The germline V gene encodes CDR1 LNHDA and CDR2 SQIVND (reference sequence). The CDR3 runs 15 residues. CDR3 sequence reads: CASSIIGQAQTRAFF. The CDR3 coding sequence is TGTGCCAGTAGTATAATCGGACAGGCCCAGACCAGGGCTTTCTTT.

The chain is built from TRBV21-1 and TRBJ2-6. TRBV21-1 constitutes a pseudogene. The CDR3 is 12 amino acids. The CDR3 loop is CVRISGANVLTF. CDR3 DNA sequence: TGTGTCCGGATCTCTGGGGCCAACGTCCTGACTTTC.

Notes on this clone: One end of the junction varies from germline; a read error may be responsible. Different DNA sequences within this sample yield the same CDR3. The CDR3 coding sequence is TGCGCCAGTAGGTTCACGGCGGACCGCTCCTACGAGCAGTACTTC. Its translation: CASRFTADRSYEQYF. The rearrangement uses TRBV19 and TRBJ2-7; D not resolved. The CDR3 consists of 15 residues. Germline assignment: CDR1 LNHDA and CDR2 SQIVND (reference sequence).

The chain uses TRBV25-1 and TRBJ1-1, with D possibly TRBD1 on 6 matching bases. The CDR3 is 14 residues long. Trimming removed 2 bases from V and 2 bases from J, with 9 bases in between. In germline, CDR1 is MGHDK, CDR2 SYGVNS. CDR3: CASSEQGINTEAFF. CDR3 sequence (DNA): TGTGCCAGCAGTGAACAGGGGATAAACACTGAAGCTTTCTTT.